This T cell receptor (beta chain) was identified during a study of T cells in Graves' hyperthyroidism and ophthalmopathy. Deletions cut 1 base from V and 2 bases from J, with 9 bases between. The length of the CDR3 is 13 residues. From germline, CDR1 is SQVTM and CDR2 ANQGSEA. Amplified TCR beta CDR3 regions came from RNA transcripts. An initial round of RT-PCR targeting the TCR CDR3 relied on the HTBI primer set. TCRdb re-called the multiplex PCR reads through MiXCR, storing one row per CDR3 protein. The sample lists 350,000 or so distinct CDR3 sequences, over 15% occurring once. Study observations and caveats: In the blood, most expanded thyroid clonotypes above 0.001 appeared as well.

This clonotype came up many times. What it binds is unknown. The rearrangement joins TRBV29-1 to TRBJ2-7; tentative D call: TRBD1 (5 bases). Material for sequencing was blood. The clonotype originates from a woman aged 40 to 55 with Graves' ophthalmopathy. The CDR3 protein is CSVEGGAPYEQYF. As DNA, the CDR3 is TGCAGCGTTGAAGGTGGGGCCCCCTACGAGCAGTACTTC.